What follows are 26 T cell receptor beta chains derived from one specimen sequenced in a study of blood T cell repertoires in COVID-19. Profiled with immunoSEQ multiplex PCR; TCRdb holds only in-frame clones, not every one. The sample holds about 120,000 clones, 70% to 90% seen once. Sequencing input: peripheral blood. The receptors originated from a man aged 40-55 years with acute or convalescent COVID-19.

This clone showed up just a few times. CDR3 DNA: TGCGCCAGCAGCCAAGAGACAGGGGCCTACGAGCAGTACTTC. Translating it yields CASSQETGAYEQYF. The gene calls are TRBV4-3 and TRBJ2-7, with 8 bases that match TRBD1. After removal of 0 bases from V and 2 bases from J, the junction contained 0 bases not matched to a gene. Germline CDR1 reads LGHNA; CDR2 reads YSLEER. The CDR3 runs to 14 residues.

This clone has only one observation. The rearrangement joins TRBV7-9 to TRBJ2-7; 7 nucleotides line up with TRBD1. This CDR3 is 15 amino acids long. CDR1 SEHNR and CDR2 FQNEAQ come from the germline V gene (reference sequence). With 5 bases clipped from V and 1 base from J, the junction kept 8 bases outside the gene matches. The CDR3: CASSKPGQTSYEQYF. The CDR3, as DNA: TGTGCCAGCAGCAAACCGGGACAGACTTCCTACGAGCAGTACTTC.

The genes are TRBV6-5 and TRBJ2-7; D not certain. CDR1 is MNHEY and CDR2 is SVGAGI in the germline V gene. V gave up 6 bases and J gave up 1 base, with 7 bases separating them. The CDR3 extends over 12 amino acids. CDR3 DNA sequence: TGTGCCAGCAGCCCAGGATCCTACGAGCAGTACTTC. This gives the protein CASSPGSYEQYF.

This chain uses TRBV5-1 with TRBJ1-4; D not resolved. The germline CDR1 and CDR2 sequences are SGHRS and YFSETQ. Trimming shortened V by 2 bases and J by 8 bases, and 16 bases separated the two germline ends. CDR3 length: 15 residues. CDR3 sequence: CASSFAFGVGEKLFF. The CDR3 bases are TGCGCCAGCAGCTTCGCATTCGGGGTCGGGGAAAAACTGTTTTTT.

The chain uses TRBV5-1 and TRBJ1-2; no firm D call. Germline V CDR1 and CDR2: SGHRS, YFSETQ. V lost 4 bases to trimming and J lost 2 bases, with 12 bases between them. There are 14 residues in the CDR3. The CDR3 coding sequence is TGCGCCAGCAGCCCGGGTGGGTCAAACTATGGCTACACCTTC. This gives the protein CASSPGGSNYGYTF.

The chain has TRBV18 and TRBJ2-1, with a tentative D call TRBD2 (7 bases). Germline lookup yields CDR1 KGHSH and CDR2 LQKENI. The CDR3 has 19 residues. V was pared by 5 bases and J by 5 bases, with 28 bases between. Here the CDR3 reads CASSSSKGGAGTIHNEQFF. The DNA for the CDR3 is TGTGCCAGCTCATCCTCCAAGGGGGGGGCCGGGACGATACACAATGAGCAGTTCTTC.

This rearrangement joins TRBV23-1 to TRBJ1-5, with D unresolved. TRBV23-1 is sorted into the ORF group, with uncertain function. This CDR3 has 14 residues. The V end was cut by 10 bases, the J end by 5 bases, with 18 bases between. CDR3 nucleotides: TGCGCCACAAAACGGGTTTTTCCTCATCAGCCCCAGCATTTT. Translating gives CATKRVFPHQPQHF.

With regard to this clone: An end of the junction does not agree with germline; a read error may underlie this. The rearrangement links TRBV2 to TRBJ2-1, with 14 bases aligning to TRBD2. Germline-derived CDR1 and CDR2 are SNHLY and FYNNEI. The length of the CDR3 is 17 residues. The CDR3 DNA is TGTGCCAGCAGCGAAGGGACTAGCGGGGGCCAGAGGCAAGGGCAGTTCTTC. Amino acids: CASSEGTSGGQRQGQFF.

V usage is TRBV9 and J usage is TRBJ1-2; 9 positions match TRBD1. Germline V CDR1 and CDR2: SGDLS, YYNGEE. This CDR3 is built from 14 residues. V lost 4 bases, J lost 2 bases, and 3 bases stayed unmatched. CDR3 residues: CASSIQGANYGYTF. In nucleotides, the CDR3 is TGTGCCAGCAGCATACAGGGGGCAAACTATGGCTACACCTTC. Using reference TRBV9 and TRBJ1-2 for the parts outside the CDR3, the full variable domain is DSGVTQTPKHLITATGQRVTLRCSPRSGDLSVYWYQQSLDQGLQFLIQYYNGEERAKGNILERFSAQQFPDLHSELNLSSLELGDSALYFCASSIQGANYGYTFGSGTRLTVV.

The rearrangement joins TRBV11-2 to TRBJ1-5; a possible D gene is TRBD1 (5 bases). Trimming left V 3 bases short and J 5 bases short, with 11 bases between. This CDR3 has 14 residues. The germline V gene encodes CDR1 SGHAT and CDR2 FQNNGV. The CDR3 sequence: CASSFPGIDQPQHF. The CDR3 coding sequence is TGTGCCAGCAGCTTCCCAGGGATTGATCAGCCCCAGCATTTT.

The genes are TRBV18 and TRBJ2-1, with D tentatively TRBD1 (5 bases). The CDR3 loop spans 13 amino acids. CDR1 is KGHSH, CDR2 LQKENI, per germline. Trimming took 4 bases from V and 8 from J, leaving 12 bases between them. CDR3: CASSRSPGYEQFF. CDR3 nucleotide sequence: TGTGCCAGCTCACGATCACCAGGGTATGAGCAGTTCTTC.

The V and J genes are TRBV4-3 and TRBJ1-2; 7 bases match TRBD1. V dropped 0 bases and J dropped 8; count of bases not matched to a gene: 12. Germline CDR1 and CDR2: LGHNA and YSLEER. The CDR3 is 16 residues long. CDR3 amino acids: CASSQDVTGVMWGYTF. In DNA form, the CDR3 reads TGCGCCAGCAGCCAAGATGTTACAGGGGTTATGTGGGGCTACACCTTC.

The rearrangement links TRBV5-1 to TRBJ2-7; 7 bases are shared with TRBD1. The V gene's germline CDR1 is SGHRS and CDR2 YFSETQ. The CDR3 length is 18 residues. Trimming cost V 1 base and J 0 bases; bases outside gene matches: 13. The CDR3, as DNA: TGCGCCAGCAGCTTGTCCGGGACAGCCCGAATAAACTCCTACGAGCAGTACTTC. Its translation: CASSLSGTARINSYEQYF.

This rearrangement joins TRBV24-1 to TRBJ2-5; TRBD2 aligns across 15 bases. V was clipped by 2 bases and J by 4 bases; unmatched bases: 4. This CDR3 comprises 17 residues. The V gene's germline CDR1 is KGHDR and CDR2 SFDVKD. CDR3 nucleotides: TGTGCCACCAGTGATTCCGGACTAGCGGGGGGGCTAGAGACCCAGTACTTC. Amino acid sequence: CATSDSGLAGGLETQYF.

The chain employs TRBV14 and TRBJ1-6; no firm D call. Germline assignment: CDR1 SGHDN and CDR2 FVKESK. With 3 bases removed from V and 7 bases from J, the gap between germline ends came to 7 bases. The CDR3 is 13 residues long. CDR3 region: CASSQGQNSPLHF. Written as DNA, the CDR3 is TGTGCCAGCAGCCAGGGCCAAAATTCACCCCTCCACTTT. The entire variable domain, with the rest obtained from reference TRBV14 and TRBJ1-6, is as follows: EAGVTQFPSHSVIEKGQTVTLRCDPISGHDNLYWYRRVMGKEIKFLLHFVKESKQDESGMPNNRFLAERTGGTYSTLKVQPAELEDSGVYFCASSQGQNSPLHFGNGTRLTVT.

J is TRBJ1-5 and V is TRBV19; the match to TRBD1 covers 8 bases. Germline values: CDR1 LNHDA, CDR2 SQIVND (reference sequence). The CDR3 consists of 14 residues. The junction had 4 bases not matched to a gene; V was cut back by 8 bases and J by 1 base. CDR3 in amino acids: CASWDRSSNQPQHF. The CDR3 region has the DNA TGTGCCAGTTGGGACAGGTCGAGCAATCAGCCCCAGCATTTT.

This clone was counted between two and nine times. The rearrangement links TRBV12-3 or TRBV12-4 to TRBJ2-3; D is undetermined. V was pared by 3 bases and J by 3 bases, with 4 bases between. CDR3 length: 12 residues. This CDR3 reads CASSFGTDTQYF. Here the CDR3 DNA reads TGTGCCAGCAGTTTCGGGACAGATACGCAGTATTTT.

This chain uses TRBV12-5 with TRBJ2-4; the D gene is possibly TRBD1 (5 bases). This CDR3 has 14 residues. Germline V gene lookup returns CDR1 LGHNT and CDR2 FRNRAP. The V and J ends lost 3 bases and 6 bases respectively, with 12 bases between them. This chain's CDR3 is CASGLGDSLNIQYF. CDR3 in DNA: TGTGCTAGTGGTTTAGGAGACAGTCTAAACATTCAGTACTTC.

For the CDR3, the DNA is TGCACCAGCAGCCAAGAGTATCCTGAATCGTTTGGGGAAGAGGGCACTGAAGCTTTCTTT. Translation gives CTSSQEYPESFGEEGTEAFF. The genes are TRBV1 and TRBJ1-1. TRBV1 is noted as a pseudogene. There are 20 residues in the CDR3.

The chain recombines TRBV5-1 with TRBJ2-1, with a weak D call TRBD1 (6 bases). Trimming removed 0 bases from V and 4 bases from J, with 11 bases in between. Germline V gene sequence: CDR1 SGHRS, CDR2 YFSETQ. The CDR3 is 15 residues long. CDR3 loop: CASSLEAGVYNEQFF. CDR3 in DNA: TGCGCCAGCAGCTTGGAGGCAGGGGTGTACAATGAGCAGTTCTTC. Looking up the rest from reference TRBV5-1 and TRBJ2-1 gives the full variable domain: KAGVTQTPRYLIKTRGQQVTLSCSPISGHRSVSWYQQTPGQGLQFLFEYFSETQRNKGNFPGRFSGRQFSNSRSEMNVSTLELGDSALYLCASSLEAGVYNEQFFGPGTRLTVL.

The chain uses TRBV11-2 and TRBJ2-3, with D unresolved. CDR1 is SGHAT and CDR2 is FQNNGV in the germline V gene. The V and J ends lost 1 base and 6 bases respectively, with 5 bases between them. This CDR3 comprises 12 residues. This CDR3 is CASSLGYDTQYF. Here the CDR3 DNA reads TGTGCCAGCAGCTTAGGCTATGATACGCAGTATTTT.

This clone came up once. The V gene is TRBV27, the J gene TRBJ1-2; no clear D gene. Per the germline V gene, CDR1 is MNHEY and CDR2 is SMNVEV (reference sequence). Trimming pared 5 bases from V and 3 bases from J, leaving 10 bases between. The CDR3 contains 13 residues. CDR3 loop: CASSPDNYYGYTF. The CDR3 nucleotides read TGTGCCAGCAGTCCAGATAATTACTATGGCTACACCTTC.

The count of this clone is one. The chain uses TRBV29-1 and TRBJ2-7; TRBD1 agrees at 10 bases. The CDR3 has 15 amino acids. Germline trimming cut 1 base from V and 4 bases from J; bases unmatched to any gene: 7. Germline V CDR1 and CDR2: SQVTM, ANQGSEA. CDR3 DNA sequence: TGCAGCGTTGAAGTACAGGACAGGGGGGAGTACGAGCAGTACTTC. Protein sequence: CSVEVQDRGEYEQYF.

The chain is built from TRBV29-1 and TRBJ2-3, with D perhaps matching TRBD1 (6 bases). The CDR3 loop spans 14 amino acids. V was shortened by 3 bases and J by 2 bases, with 12 bases between the two germline ends. Per germline, CDR1 SQVTM and CDR2 ANQGSEA. The CDR3 sequence is CSVEAGDYTDTQYF. The CDR3 DNA reads as TGCAGCGTTGAGGCAGGGGATTACACAGATACGCAGTATTTT.

The CDR3 coding sequence is TGTGCCAGCAGCCAAGATTTGGCGGGGGGTTGGGTCGATGAGCAGTTCTTC. It is translated as CASSQDLAGGWVDEQFF. This chain connects TRBV3-1 (or the pseudogene TRBV3-2) to TRBJ2-1; 8 bases fit TRBD2. V was clipped by 0 bases and J by 8 bases; unmatched bases: 12. Germline V gene lookup returns CDR1 LGHDT and CDR2 YNNKEL (reference sequence). CDR3 size: 17 residues.

The J gene is TRBJ2-2, the V gene TRBV5-1; 10 bases are a match to TRBD2. Germline CDR1 and CDR2: SGHRS and YFSETQ. The CDR3 totals 16 residues. The trim removed 4 bases at V and 3 bases at J, leaving 6 bases unmatched. CDR3 sequence (DNA): TGCGCCAGCAGCCCAACTAGCGGGGTGGACACCGGGGAGCTGTTTTTT. Its translation: CASSPTSGVDTGELFF. The entire variable domain, with the rest obtained from reference TRBV5-1 and TRBJ2-2, is as follows: KAGVTQTPRYLIKTRGQQVTLSCSPISGHRSVSWYQQTPGQGLQFLFEYFSETQRNKGNFPGRFSGRQFSNSRSEMNVSTLELGDSALYLCASSPTSGVDTGELFFGEGSRLTVL.